Below, 10 T cell receptor beta chains from the same sample are listed, as sequenced in a study of blood T cells in healthy people across ages. PCR was performed a second time for about 6 to 12 cycles using a sample-barcoded 5' primer and a J-beta primer mix. Each CDR3 protein is one row after TCRdb ran MiXCR on the 5' RACE reads. The data show 1.5 million to 2 million distinct CDR3 sequences, around 35% seen once. The sample comprised blood. The source of these receptors is a woman between 25 and 40 years old in good health.

The rearrangement joins TRBV5-1 to TRBJ1-2; D is uncertain. V lost 0 bases, J lost 8 bases, and 17 bases lay in between. The germline CDR1 and CDR2 sequences are SGHRS and YFSETQ. The CDR3 extends over 15 amino acids. CDR3 in DNA: TGCGCCAGCAGCTTGGAGTTCGGGTCCCTTAAGGGCTACACCTTC. This sequence encodes CASSLEFGSLKGYTF.

This chain uses TRBV7-3 with TRBJ1-6; the D is unclear. Trimming took 0 bases from V and 5 from J, leaving 5 bases between them. The germline V gene encodes CDR1 SGHTA and CDR2 FQGTGA. This CDR3 region has 14 residues. The CDR3: CASSLTRNNSPLHF. In DNA form, the CDR3 reads TGTGCCAGCAGCTTAACACGGAATAATTCACCCCTCCACTTT. Using reference TRBV7-3 and TRBJ1-6 for the parts outside the CDR3, the full variable domain is GAGVSQTPSNKVTEKGKYVELRCDPISGHTALYWYRQSLGQGPEFLIYFQGTGAADDSGLPNDRFFAVRPEGSVSTLKIQRTERGDSAVYLCASSLTRNNSPLHFGNGTRLTVT.

This chain connects TRBV7-9 to TRBJ1-2, with 7 positions matching TRBD1. J lost 8 bases, V lost 1 base, and 13 bases had no gene match. The CDR3 totals 16 residues. Germline lookup yields CDR1 SEHNR and CDR2 FQNEAQ (reference sequence). CDR3 nucleotide sequence: TGTGCCAGCAGCTTAGGTACCGAGACAGGGACTCGCGGCTACACCTTC. This sequence encodes CASSLGTETGTRGYTF.

This chain connects TRBV6-5 to TRBJ1-4; 7 bases line up with TRBD1. This CDR3 comprises 15 residues. Trimming removed 5 bases from V and 10 bases from J; junction bases left unmatched: 13. Germline-derived CDR1 and CDR2 are MNHEY and SVGAGI. CDR3 coding DNA: TGTGCCAGCAGTGATCGACAGGGCCAGGGAGGAAAACTGTTTTTT. Its protein is CASSDRQGQGGKLFF.

The rearrangement joins TRBV5-1 to TRBJ2-3; 9 positions agree with TRBD1. The germline CDR1 and CDR2 sequences are SGHRS and YFSETQ. The CDR3 runs to 14 residues. The V gene end was trimmed by 5 bases and the J gene end by 4 bases; junction bases not matched to a gene: 5. The CDR3 nucleotides are TGCGCCAGCAGAGGGGGACAGGGCGCAGATACGCAGTATTTT. It yields the protein CASRGGQGADTQYF.

Notes on this clonotype: An end of the junction differs from the germline gene, which may be a read error. The CDR3 nucleotides are TGCGCCGGCAGCTCCCGGGGCGACAGTCTGGCGGAAAAACTGTTTTTT. It is translated as CAGSSRGDSLAEKLFF. This chain uses TRBV5-1 with TRBJ1-4; D perhaps matches TRBD1 (5 bases). This CDR3 has 16 amino acids. The germline CDR1 and CDR2 sequences are SGHRS and YFSETQ. Supplemented by reference TRBV5-1 and TRBJ1-4, the full variable domain reads KAGVTQTPRYLIKTRGQQVTLSCSPISGHRSVSWYQQTPGQGLQFLFEYFSETQRNKGNFPGRFSGRQFSNSRSEMNVSTLELGDSALYLCAGSSRGDSLAEKLFFGSGTQLSVL.

Turning to this clonotype: Possible read error: a much larger clone is one base away. This chain links TRBV10-3 with TRBJ2-6; D may be TRBD1 (6 bases). CDR1 and CDR2 from the germline V gene are ENHRY and SYGVKD. The CDR3 loop spans 15 amino acids. The CDR3 DNA is TGTGCCATCAGTGAAGGGGTGTCAGGGGCCGACGTCCTGACTTTC. As protein: CAISEGVSGADVLTF.

The V call is TRBV28, the J call TRBJ2-1, with a tentative D call TRBD1 (5 bases). V was shortened by 6 bases and J by 4 bases, with 13 bases between the two germline ends. The CDR3 length is 14 residues. Germline values: CDR1 MDHEN, CDR2 SYDVKM. The DNA for the CDR3 is TGTGCCAGCAGACTACAACGACAGTACAATGAGCAGTTCTTC. Protein: CASRLQRQYNEQFF.

The rearrangement uses TRBV7-7 and TRBJ2-5; D call uncertain. This CDR3 spans 14 amino acids. The V end lost 5 bases, the J end lost 1 base, and 11 bases lay between the germline ends. Germline CDR1 and CDR2: SSHAT and FNYEAQ (reference sequence). The DNA for the CDR3 is TGTGCCAGCAGCCGAATGCAGTTCCAAGAGACCCAGTACTTC. Its protein is CASSRMQFQETQYF.

The V gene is TRBV24-1, the J gene TRBJ2-1, with D possibly matching TRBD2 (6 bases). CDR3 size: 16 residues. V dropped 3 bases and J dropped 0 bases, with 11 bases sitting between them. Germline V gives CDR1 KGHDR, CDR2 SFDVKD. The CDR3 loop reads CATSDRTTSSYNEQFF. The DNA of the CDR3 is TGTGCCACCAGTGATAGGACTACGAGCTCCTACAATGAGCAGTTCTTC.